Here is one T cell receptor (beta chain) with its context. It was with a sample-barcoded 5' primer and a J-beta primer mix that a second PCR of roughly 7 to 12 cycles was run. From the 5' RACE reads, TCRdb called clonotypes with MiXCR, one entry per CDR3 protein. Altogether under 1 million distinct CDR3 sequences are present, under 45% being singletons, with the ten largest covering approximately 20%. The data belong to a study of blood T cells in healthy people across ages. Germline V lookup: CDR1 KGHDR, CDR2 SFDVKD. V lost 5 bases, J lost 7 bases, and 2 bases stayed unmatched. This CDR3 has 13 amino acids.

The sequenced sample was blood. The clonotype was recovered from a man aged 55 to 70 in good health. V gene TRBV24-1 combines with J gene TRBJ2-1; TRBD1 agrees at 9 bases. CDR3 sequence reads: CATSGDRANEQFF. CDR3 DNA sequence: TGTGCCACCAGTGGGGACAGGGCGAATGAGCAGTTCTTC.